A single sample is the source of the 4 T cell receptor beta chains below, sequenced in a study of T cells in Graves' hyperthyroidism and ophthalmopathy. From RNA transcripts, TCR beta CDR3 regions were amplified. Researchers ran a first-round RT-PCR on the TCR CDR3 using the HTBI primer set. MiXCR was run by TCRdb on the multiplex PCR reads, yielding one entry per CDR3 protein. The sample records about 400,000 distinct CDR3 sequences, more than 13% being singletons. Material for sequencing was blood. These receptors were collected from a middle-aged man with Graves' ophthalmopathy.

Comments on this clonotype: A read error may be the cause here, since a much bigger clone is one base away. The J gene is TRBJ2-1, the V gene TRBV14, with D hard to call. The CDR3 has 13 amino acids. CDR1 is SGHDN, CDR2 FVKESK, per germline. V was trimmed by 4 bases and J by 10 bases, leaving 14 bases between them. CDR3 sequence (DNA): TGTGCCAGCAGCCCCCGCCAGGTCGCCGAGCAGTTCTTC. It codes for CASSPRQVAEQFF.

This clonotype was seen at least ten times. The chain recombines TRBV13 with TRBJ1-1; D possibly corresponds to TRBD1 (5 bases). The CDR3 consists of 11 residues. With 0 bases removed from V and 10 bases from J, the gap between germline ends came to 6 bases. CDR1 is PRHDT, CDR2 FYEKMQ, per germline (reference sequence). In DNA, the CDR3 is TGTGCCAGCAGCTTAGGGGGGGGAGCTTTCTTT. Encoded protein: CASSLGGGAFF.

With regard to this clonotype: The junction differs from germline at one of its ends, possibly a read error. CDR3 sequence (DNA): TGTGCCGGCAGTGAAAATGGTAGGGGATCCCCCTATGGCTACACCTTC. Protein product: CAGSENGRGSPYGYTF. This chain uses TRBV2 with TRBJ1-2; D is possibly TRBD1 (5 bases). The germline gives CDR1 SNHLY, CDR2 FYNNEI. This CDR3 has 16 amino acids.

This clonotype showed up many times. The genes are TRBV18 and TRBJ1-1; TRBD1 aligns across 10 bases. There are 16 residues in the CDR3. Germline-derived CDR1 and CDR2 are KGHSH and LQKENI. V lost 3 bases and J lost 7; bases outside the gene matches: 11. The CDR3 spells CASSPLRTGQGDEAFF. CDR3 DNA sequence: TGTGCCAGCTCACCGCTGCGAACAGGACAGGGGGATGAAGCTTTCTTT.